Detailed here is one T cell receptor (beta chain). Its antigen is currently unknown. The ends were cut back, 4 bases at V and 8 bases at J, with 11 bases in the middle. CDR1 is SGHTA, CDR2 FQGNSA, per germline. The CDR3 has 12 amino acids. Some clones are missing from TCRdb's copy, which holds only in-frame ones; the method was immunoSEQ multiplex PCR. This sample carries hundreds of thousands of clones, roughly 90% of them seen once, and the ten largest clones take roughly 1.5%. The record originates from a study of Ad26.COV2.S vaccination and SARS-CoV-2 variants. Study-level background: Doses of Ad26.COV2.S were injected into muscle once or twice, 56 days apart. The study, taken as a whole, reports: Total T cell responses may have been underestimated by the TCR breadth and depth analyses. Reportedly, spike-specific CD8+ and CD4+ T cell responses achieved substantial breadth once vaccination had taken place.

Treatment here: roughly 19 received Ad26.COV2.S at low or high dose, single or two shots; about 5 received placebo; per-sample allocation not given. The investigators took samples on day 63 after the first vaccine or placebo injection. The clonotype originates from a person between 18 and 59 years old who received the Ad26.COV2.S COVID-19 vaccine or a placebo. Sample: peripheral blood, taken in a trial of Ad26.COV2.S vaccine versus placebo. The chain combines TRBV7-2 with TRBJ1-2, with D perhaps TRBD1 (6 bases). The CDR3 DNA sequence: TGTGCCAGCAGCTCCGGGGGGCCCGGCTACACCTTC. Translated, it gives CASSSGGPGYTF.